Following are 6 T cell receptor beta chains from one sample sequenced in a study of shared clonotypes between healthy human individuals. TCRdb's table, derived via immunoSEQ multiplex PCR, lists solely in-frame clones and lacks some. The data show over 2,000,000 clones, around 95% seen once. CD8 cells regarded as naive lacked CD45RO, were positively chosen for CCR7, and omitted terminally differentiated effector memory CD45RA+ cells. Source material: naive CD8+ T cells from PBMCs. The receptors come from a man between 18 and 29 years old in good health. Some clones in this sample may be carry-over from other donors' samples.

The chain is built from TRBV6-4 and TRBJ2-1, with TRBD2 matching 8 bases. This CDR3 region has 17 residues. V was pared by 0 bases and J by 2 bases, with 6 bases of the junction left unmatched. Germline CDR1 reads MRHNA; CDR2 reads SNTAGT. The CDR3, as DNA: TGTGCCAGCAGTGACTCAGGGGTAGCGGGACCCTACAATGAGCAGTTCTTC. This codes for CASSDSGVAGPYNEQFF.

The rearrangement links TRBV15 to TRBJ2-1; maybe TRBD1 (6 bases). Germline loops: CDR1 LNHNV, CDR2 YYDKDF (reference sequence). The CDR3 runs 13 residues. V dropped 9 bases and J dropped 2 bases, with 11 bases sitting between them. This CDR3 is CATKQGAYNEQFF. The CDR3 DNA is TGTGCCACAAAACAGGGTGCCTACAATGAGCAGTTCTTC.

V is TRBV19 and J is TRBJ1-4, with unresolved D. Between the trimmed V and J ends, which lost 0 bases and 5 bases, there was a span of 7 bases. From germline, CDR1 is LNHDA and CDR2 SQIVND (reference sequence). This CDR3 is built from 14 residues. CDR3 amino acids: CASSIEVANEKLFF. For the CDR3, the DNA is TGTGCCAGTAGTATAGAGGTAGCGAATGAAAAACTGTTTTTT.

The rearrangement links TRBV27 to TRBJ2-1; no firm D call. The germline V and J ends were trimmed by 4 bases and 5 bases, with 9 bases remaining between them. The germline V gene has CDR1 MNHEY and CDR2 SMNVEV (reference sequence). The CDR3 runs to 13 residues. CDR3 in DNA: TGTGCCAGCAGTTCCGGTAGAAACAATGAGCAGTTCTTC. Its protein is CASSSGRNNEQFF.

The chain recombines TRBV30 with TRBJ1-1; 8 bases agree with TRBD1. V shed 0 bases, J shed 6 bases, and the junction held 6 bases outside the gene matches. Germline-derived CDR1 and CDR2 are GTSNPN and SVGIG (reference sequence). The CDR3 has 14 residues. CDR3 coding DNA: TGTGCCTGGAGTGTCCAGACAGGGGACCCTGAAGCTTTCTTT. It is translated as CAWSVQTGDPEAFF.

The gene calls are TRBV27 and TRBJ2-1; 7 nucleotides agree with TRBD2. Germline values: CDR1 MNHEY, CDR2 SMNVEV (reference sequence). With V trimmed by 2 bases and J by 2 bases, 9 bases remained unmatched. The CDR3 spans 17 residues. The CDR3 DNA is TGTGCCAGCAGTTTAAGTGGCGGGAGAGGGGCCTACAATGAGCAGTTCTTC. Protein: CASSLSGGRGAYNEQFF.